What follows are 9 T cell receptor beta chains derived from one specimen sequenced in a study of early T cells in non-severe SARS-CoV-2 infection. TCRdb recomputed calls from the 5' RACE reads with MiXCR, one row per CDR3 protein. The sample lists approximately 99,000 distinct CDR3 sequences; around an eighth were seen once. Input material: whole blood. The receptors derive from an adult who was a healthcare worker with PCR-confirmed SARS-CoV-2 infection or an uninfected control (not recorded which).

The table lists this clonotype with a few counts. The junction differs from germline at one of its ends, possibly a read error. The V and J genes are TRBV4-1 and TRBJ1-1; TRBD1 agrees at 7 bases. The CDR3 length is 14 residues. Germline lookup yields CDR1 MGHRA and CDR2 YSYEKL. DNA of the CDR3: TGCGCCAGCAGAGGACAGGCATGGTACACTGAAGTTTTCTTT. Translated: CASRGQAWYTEVFF.

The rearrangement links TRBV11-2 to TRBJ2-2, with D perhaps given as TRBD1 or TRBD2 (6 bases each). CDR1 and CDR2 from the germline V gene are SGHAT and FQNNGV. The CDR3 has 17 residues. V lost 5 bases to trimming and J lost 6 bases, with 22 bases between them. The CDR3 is CASSGSGGTRVSGELFF. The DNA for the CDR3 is TGTGCCAGCAGCGGAAGTGGGGGGACAAGGGTGTCCGGGGAGCTGTTTTTT.

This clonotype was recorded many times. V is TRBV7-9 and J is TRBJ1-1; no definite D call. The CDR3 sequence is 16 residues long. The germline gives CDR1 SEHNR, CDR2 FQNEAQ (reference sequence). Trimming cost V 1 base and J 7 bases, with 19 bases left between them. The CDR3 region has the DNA TGTGCCAGCAGCTTAGAGGGTTGGGAGAGGACCCTTGAAGCTTTCTTT. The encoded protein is CASSLEGWERTLEAFF.

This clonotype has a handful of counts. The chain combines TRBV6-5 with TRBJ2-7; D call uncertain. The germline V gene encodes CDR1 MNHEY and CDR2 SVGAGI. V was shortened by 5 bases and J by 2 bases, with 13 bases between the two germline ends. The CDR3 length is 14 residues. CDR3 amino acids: CASSNGYLPYEQYF. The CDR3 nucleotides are TGTGCCAGCAGTAACGGGTACCTTCCCTACGAGCAGTACTTC.

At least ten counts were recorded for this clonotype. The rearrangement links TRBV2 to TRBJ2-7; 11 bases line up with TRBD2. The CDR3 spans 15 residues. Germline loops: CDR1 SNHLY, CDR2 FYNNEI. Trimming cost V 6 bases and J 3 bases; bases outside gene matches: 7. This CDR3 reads CASRYASGGNYEQYF. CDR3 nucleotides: TGTGCCAGCAGATATGCTAGCGGGGGGAACTACGAGCAGTACTTC.

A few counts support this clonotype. This CDR3 reads CASSESNGNTEAFF. The CDR3 DNA follows: TGCGCCAGCAGTGAGTCGAACGGGAACACTGAAGCTTTCTTT. This chain connects TRBV10-2 to TRBJ1-1; the D is unclear. The CDR3 has 14 amino acids. V was cut by 0 bases and J by 1 base, with 6 bases left in between. In germline, CDR1 is WSHSY, CDR2 SAAADI.

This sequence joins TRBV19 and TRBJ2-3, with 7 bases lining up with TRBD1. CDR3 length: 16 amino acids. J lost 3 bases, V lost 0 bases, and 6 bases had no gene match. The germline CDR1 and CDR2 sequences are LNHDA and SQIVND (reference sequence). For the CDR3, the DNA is TGTGCCAGTAGTATAGAAGAGGGGGCACTGACAGATACGCAGTATTTT. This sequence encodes CASSIEEGALTDTQYF.

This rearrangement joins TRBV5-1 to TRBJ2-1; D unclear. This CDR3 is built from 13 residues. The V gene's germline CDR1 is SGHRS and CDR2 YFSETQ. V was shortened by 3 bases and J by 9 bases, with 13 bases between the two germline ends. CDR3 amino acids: CASSSEIISEQFF. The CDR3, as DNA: TGCGCCAGCAGCTCCGAAATCATTAGTGAGCAGTTCTTC.

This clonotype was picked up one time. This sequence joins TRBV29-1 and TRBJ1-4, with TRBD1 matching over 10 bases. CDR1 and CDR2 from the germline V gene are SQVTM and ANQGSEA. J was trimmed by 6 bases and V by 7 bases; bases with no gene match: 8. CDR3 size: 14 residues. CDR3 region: CSGYTGTGDEKLFF. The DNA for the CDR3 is TGCAGCGGATACACCGGGACAGGGGATGAAAAACTGTTTTTT.